These 32 T cell receptor beta chains were all obtained from the same sample, sequenced in a study of T cell repertoires in cytomegalovirus infection (dated by TCRdb to between 2018 and 2021). This sample's treatment or condition label indicates: in vitro stimulation with specific CMV peptide epitopes to enrich CMV-specific T cells. Sequenced using an Illumina HiSeq 1500. TCRdb itself trimmed the public reads at Q25 with fastp, ran MiXCR and retained productive beta chains. Rows are unified per CDR3 protein, each entry keeping the most common DNA and genes. The sample data list hundreds of thousands of distinct CDR3 sequences, and approximately 33% of these were observed just once. The ten biggest clones cover 15% to 20% of the sample. Which antigens these TCRs recognize remains unknown. Sequencing used cultured PBMCs, obtained from culture after CMV antigen stimulation. The receptors were gathered from a human donor in good health (CMV status not recorded). Some clones in this sample may be carry-over from other donors' samples.

This clonotype came up a few times. The chain couples TRBV6-1 to TRBJ2-7; possibly TRBD1 for D (5 bases). With 7 bases removed from V and 6 bases from J, the gap between germline ends came to 16 bases. CDR3 length: 13 amino acids. Germline V gene sequence: CDR1 MNHNS, CDR2 SASEGT. The CDR3 region has the DNA TGTGCCAGCACCTACGCCCTCCAGGGCGAGCAGTACTTC. Translating gives CASTYALQGEQYF.

This clonotype showed up just a few times. V gene TRBV5-6 combines with J gene TRBJ1-1; 12 bases fit TRBD1. V was clipped by 0 bases and J by 11 bases; unmatched bases: 8. Germline CDR1 and CDR2: SGHDT and YYEEEE. The CDR3 is 15 residues long. For the CDR3, the DNA is TGTGCCAGCAGCTTGGGGGGACAGGGGGCTAATTGGGCTTTCTTT. As protein: CASSLGGQGANWAFF.

The CDR3 reads CASSPGVKNTEAFF. The CDR3 DNA reads TGTGCCAGCTCACCAGGGGTCAAGAACACTGAAGCTTTCTTT. The chain carries TRBV18 and TRBJ1-1, with D unresolved. V was shortened by 2 bases and J by 1 base, with 8 bases between the two germline ends. CDR1 is KGHSH and CDR2 is LQKENI in the germline V gene. The CDR3 is 14 residues long.

This clonotype was recorded a few times. The chain recombines TRBV5-1 with TRBJ2-1, with 8 bases lining up with TRBD1. CDR1 and CDR2 (germline): SGHRS, YFSETQ. Trimming at V came to 4 bases and at J to 8 bases, leaving 8 bases not matched to a gene. The CDR3 totals 14 residues. CDR3 in DNA: TGCGCCAGCAGCACGGAACAGGGGGACCATGAGCAGTTCTTC. Translated, it gives CASSTEQGDHEQFF. The full variable domain, with the rest looked up from reference TRBV5-1 and TRBJ2-1, is KAGVTQTPRYLIKTRGQQVTLSCSPISGHRSVSWYQQTPGQGLQFLFEYFSETQRNKGNFPGRFSGRQFSNSRSEMNVSTLELGDSALYLCASSTEQGDHEQFFGPGTRLTVL.

The rearrangement joins TRBV7-2 to TRBJ2-7, with D possibly TRBD2 on 6 matching bases. Germline V gives CDR1 SGHTA, CDR2 FQGNSA. Trimming cost V 1 base and J 6 bases, with 16 bases left between them. The CDR3 totals 15 residues. CDR3 DNA: TGTGCCAGCAGCTTAGGCCCCTGGGGGGAAAGCGAGCAGTACTTC. Translated, it gives CASSLGPWGESEQYF.

This clonotype was found once. The chain recombines TRBV20-1 with TRBJ2-1; 11 bases are a match to TRBD2. This CDR3 has 17 residues. The trim removed 6 bases at V and 3 bases at J, leaving 13 bases unmatched. CDR1 is DFQATT and CDR2 is SNEGSKA in the germline V gene (reference sequence). DNA of the CDR3: TGCAGTGCCGTCCCGGGACTAGCGGACCGTCGCTACAATGAGCAGTTCTTC. Translation: CSAVPGLADRRYNEQFF.

J is TRBJ1-2 and V is TRBV6-5, with D uncertain. This CDR3 is 16 amino acids long. Germline CDR1 MNHEY, CDR2 SVGAGI. Trimming shortened V by 7 bases and J by 2 bases, and 20 bases separated the two germline ends. The CDR3 region is CASTAVGRENNYGYTF. The CDR3 nucleotides read TGTGCCAGCACCGCTGTAGGGAGGGAAAACAACTATGGCTACACCTTC.

This clonotype was picked up a small number of times. This chain joins TRBV5-6 and TRBJ1-2; D is ambiguous. V gave up 2 bases and J gave up 5 bases, with 10 bases separating them. This CDR3 has 13 amino acids. Germline values: CDR1 SGHDT, CDR2 YYEEEE. The CDR3 bases are TGTGCCAGCAGCTTAGACTTATTATATGGCTACACCTTC. Translation: CASSLDLLYGYTF. The variable domain in full, with the rest retrieved from reference TRBV5-6 and TRBJ1-2, is DAGVTQSPTHLIKTRGQQVTLRCSPKSGHDTVSWYQQALGQGPQFIFQYYEEEERQRGNFPDRFSGHQFPNYSSELNVNALLLGDSALYLCASSLDLLYGYTFGSGTRLTVV.

The chain employs TRBV9 and TRBJ2-7, with a tentative D call TRBD2 (6 bases). Trimming pared 3 bases from V and 7 bases from J, leaving 17 bases between. Germline V CDR1 and CDR2: SGDLS, YYNGEE. The CDR3 runs to 14 residues. As DNA, the CDR3 is TGTGCCAGCAGCGCGGACCCCGGGGGATGGGAGCAGTACTTC. This gives the protein CASSADPGGWEQYF.

This clonotype was seen a handful of times. V and J are TRBV7-2 and TRBJ1-4, with D unresolved. V gave up 4 bases and J gave up 0 bases, with 9 bases separating them. Per germline, CDR1 SGHTA and CDR2 FQGNSA. This CDR3 spans 15 amino acids. CDR3 residues: CASSWESATNEKLFF. The CDR3 DNA reads TGTGCCAGCAGCTGGGAATCTGCAACTAATGAAAAACTGTTTTTT.

The rearrangement uses TRBV15 and TRBJ2-5, with 8 bases identical to TRBD2. The germline gives CDR1 LNHNV, CDR2 YYDKDF (reference sequence). The J segment lost 3 bases and the V segment lost 6 bases, leaving 6 bases of the junction unmatched. The CDR3 is 14 amino acids. The CDR3 nucleotides read TGTGCCACCAGGAGTAGCGGGGTAAAAGAGACCCAGTACTTC. Encoded protein: CATRSSGVKETQYF.

The chain recombines TRBV19 with TRBJ2-1; D possibly uses TRBD1 or TRBD2 (5 bases each). The CDR3 is made up of 15 amino acids. Deletions cut 2 bases from V and 5 bases from J, with 13 bases between. Germline CDR1 reads LNHDA; CDR2 reads SQIVND (reference sequence). In DNA, the CDR3 is TGTGCCAGTAGTATATTGTCCAGGGACCACAATGAGCAGTTCTTC. Its protein product is CASSILSRDHNEQFF.

This clonotype has only a few counts. The V and J genes are TRBV12-3 or TRBV12-4 and TRBJ2-5; 10 bases match TRBD1. The trim removed 5 bases at V and 5 bases at J, leaving 11 bases unmatched. The CDR3 consists of 16 residues. In DNA, the CDR3 is TGTGCCAGCAGTCCCCGGACAGGGGGTGCGTTCGAGACCCAGTACTTC. Its protein is CASSPRTGGAFETQYF.

This clonotype showed up just once. The chain combines TRBV5-6 with TRBJ2-3, with D possibly TRBD1 on 5 matching bases. The CDR3 sequence is 19 residues long. V was cut by 1 base and J by 0 bases, with 21 bases left in between. CDR1 is SGHDT and CDR2 is YYEEEE in the germline V gene. The CDR3 sequence is CASSLFIGPGPTSTDTQYF. For the CDR3, the DNA is TGTGCCAGCAGCTTGTTCATCGGGCCAGGGCCAACTAGCACAGATACGCAGTATTTT.

This chain joins TRBV7-9 and TRBJ1-2, with 9 bases identical to TRBD1. The CDR3 is 16 residues long. Trimming took 3 bases from V and 6 from J; bases not matched to a gene: 11. Germline CDR1 reads SEHNR; CDR2 reads FQNEAQ (reference sequence). Here the CDR3 reads CASSFVLRDRVDGYTF. The DNA for the CDR3 is TGTGCCAGCAGCTTCGTTCTCCGGGACAGGGTCGATGGCTACACCTTC.

J is TRBJ2-3 and V is TRBV18, with a weak D call TRBD1 (6 bases). The CDR3 contains 15 residues. Germline CDR1 and CDR2: KGHSH and LQKENI. Trimming removed 8 bases at V and 1 base at J, with 16 bases between. Here the CDR3 reads CASGWGLGGTDTQYF. CDR3 coding DNA: TGTGCCAGCGGATGGGGGCTCGGCGGCACAGATACGCAGTATTTT.

This clonotype was counted many times. This sequence joins TRBV7-6 and TRBJ1-1; TRBD1 is a possible D gene (6 bases). Germline V gene lookup returns CDR1 SGHVS and CDR2 FNYEAQ. Trimming pared 0 bases from V and 1 base from J, leaving 9 bases between. This CDR3 region has 15 residues. CDR3 loop: CASSLAPTGNTEAFF. For the CDR3, the DNA is TGTGCCAGCAGCTTAGCGCCGACAGGGAACACTGAAGCTTTCTTT.

This clonotype was observed a single time. This chain links TRBV28 with TRBJ1-1; possibly TRBD1 for D (5 bases). The length of the CDR3 is 15 residues. Germline V lookup: CDR1 MDHEN, CDR2 SYDVKM. Trimming removed 3 bases from V and 6 bases from J, with 17 bases in between. Here the CDR3 reads CASSLPVLTAAEAFF. The CDR3 DNA follows: TGTGCCAGCAGTTTGCCCGTCCTGACAGCCGCTGAAGCTTTCTTT.

This clonotype turned up a few times. This chain uses TRBV19 with TRBJ2-3, with no clear D. Deletions cut 5 bases from V and 2 bases from J, with 20 bases between. The CDR3 contains 17 residues. Germline CDR1 and CDR2: LNHDA and SQIVND (reference sequence). CDR3 amino acids: CASSPPLGRSHTDTQYF. CDR3 bases: TGTGCCAGTAGTCCACCCCTTGGGCGGTCACACACAGATACGCAGTATTTT.

This clonotype was detected ten times or more. J is TRBJ1-3 and V is TRBV4-1; no clear D. Per germline, CDR1 MGHRA and CDR2 YSYEKL. V was pared by 2 bases and J by 0 bases, with 8 bases between. CDR3 length: 15 amino acids. CDR3 loop: CASSQQRYSGNTIYF. The CDR3 DNA reads TGCGCCAGCAGCCAACAGAGATACTCTGGAAACACCATATATTTT.

This clonotype was recorded a few times. The V gene is TRBV5-4, the J gene TRBJ2-5; D gene unclear. The CDR3 is made up of 15 amino acids. CDR1 and CDR2 (germline): SGHNT, YYREEE (reference sequence). Between the trimmed V and J ends, which lost 0 bases and 7 bases, there was a span of 16 bases. CDR3 coding DNA: TGTGCCAGCAGCTTGGTGGGGATTTCTAGTCGGACCCAGTACTTC. It is translated as CASSLVGISSRTQYF.

This rearrangement joins TRBV20-1 to TRBJ2-1; a possible D gene is TRBD2 (6 bases). CDR3 length: 14 residues. V dropped 2 bases and J dropped 0 bases, with 8 bases sitting between them. CDR1 is DFQATT, CDR2 SNEGSKA, per germline (reference sequence). CDR3 sequence: CSARRDSSYNEQFF. CDR3 in DNA: TGCAGTGCTAGAAGGGACTCCTCCTACAATGAGCAGTTCTTC.

This clonotype has a handful of counts. V usage is TRBV27 and J usage is TRBJ2-7, with 8 bases aligning to TRBD1. From germline, CDR1 is MNHEY and CDR2 SMNVEV (reference sequence). Trimming cost V 7 bases and J 5 bases; bases outside gene matches: 4. This CDR3 has 12 amino acids. The CDR3 sequence: CASTDRENEQYF. The CDR3 DNA reads as TGTGCCAGCACGGACAGGGAAAACGAGCAGTACTTC.

The chain couples TRBV15 to TRBJ2-2; 14 positions agree with TRBD2. Germline V gene lookup returns CDR1 LNHNV and CDR2 YYDKDF (reference sequence). Trimming took 4 bases from V and 4 from J; bases not matched to a gene: 5. CDR3 length: 17 residues. For the CDR3, the DNA is TGTGCCACCAGCAATGGACTAGCGGGAGGACCCACCGGGGAGCTGTTTTTT. It codes for CATSNGLAGGPTGELFF.

Comment on this clonotype: This may be a read error: a much more frequent sequence differs by one nucleotide. This chain links TRBV7-2 with TRBJ2-3; tentatively, D is TRBD1 (5 bases). The CDR3 has 16 residues. Trimming removed 0 bases at V and 6 bases at J, with 16 bases between. The germline CDR1 and CDR2 sequences are SGHTA and FQGNSA. The CDR3 spells CASSLALPVGPDTQYF. Here the CDR3 DNA reads TGTGCCAGCAGCTTAGCGCTCCCGGTGGGGCCGGATACGCAGTATTTT.

The V and J genes are TRBV25-1 and TRBJ1-1; D ambiguous. V shed 8 bases and J shed 1 base, with 11 bases lying between them. From germline, CDR1 is MGHDK and CDR2 SYGVNS. The CDR3 is made up of 13 amino acids. The CDR3 DNA reads as TGTGCCAGCCGGAAAAGTGGGAACACTGAAGCTTTCTTT. This gives the protein CASRKSGNTEAFF. The variable domain in full, completed from reference TRBV25-1 and TRBJ1-1, reads EADIYQTPRYLVIGTGKKITLECSQTMGHDKMYWYQQDPGMELHLIHYSYGVNSTEKGDLSSESTVSRIRTEHFPLTLESARPSHTSQYLCASRKSGNTEAFFGQGTRLTVV.

In this sample, this clonotype turned up once. One end of the junction does not line up with germline, which may come from a read error. CDR3 nucleotides: TGTGCCAGCAGCTTTCTATTGCAGGCATCTGGGGCCAACGTCCGGACTTTC. As protein: CASSFLLQASGANVRTF. This chain links TRBV11-2 with TRBJ2-6; D might be TRBD1 (5 bases). The length of the CDR3 is 17 residues. Per the germline V gene, CDR1 is SGHAT and CDR2 is FQNNGV.

The gene calls are TRBV7-2 and TRBJ2-1, with 9 bases that match TRBD2. Per germline, CDR1 SGHTA and CDR2 FQGNSA. The V and J ends lost 5 bases and 8 bases, in that order; junction bases with no gene match: 7. CDR3 size: 14 residues. The CDR3 loop is CASSPPGLAYEQFF. The CDR3 DNA reads TGTGCCAGCAGCCCTCCGGGACTAGCCTATGAGCAGTTCTTC.

This clonotype was picked up a small number of times. The genes are TRBV20-1 and TRBJ2-3, with D unresolved. Germline V CDR1 and CDR2: DFQATT, SNEGSKA (reference sequence). This CDR3 spans 13 amino acids. Trimming pared 3 bases from V and 4 bases from J, leaving 11 bases between. CDR3 amino acids: CSASLDLSDTQYF. In nucleotides, the CDR3 is TGCAGTGCTAGCTTGGACCTCTCAGATACGCAGTATTTT.

This clonotype was seen a handful of times. This chain links TRBV5-6 with TRBJ1-3, with TRBD1 as a possible D gene (5 bases). Germline assignment: CDR1 SGHDT and CDR2 YYEEEE. The CDR3 consists of 18 residues. V shed 3 bases and J shed 4 bases, with 23 bases lying between them. The CDR3 loop is CASSSGPPNTRDGNTIYF. As DNA, the CDR3 is TGTGCCAGCAGCTCCGGACCCCCAAATACGAGGGACGGAAACACCATATATTTT.

This clonotype came up a few times. This chain links TRBV7-2 with TRBJ2-7; D not resolved. Germline values: CDR1 SGHTA, CDR2 FQGNSA. V dropped 3 bases and J dropped 4 bases, with 16 bases sitting between them. The CDR3 has 15 amino acids. The CDR3 sequence: CASSFPETVKYEQYF. The DNA of the CDR3 is TGTGCCAGCAGCTTCCCCGAAACAGTCAAATACGAGCAGTACTTC. Using reference TRBV7-2 and TRBJ2-7 for the parts outside the CDR3, the full variable domain is GAGVSQSPSNKVTEKGKDVELRCDPISGHTALYWYRQSLGQGLEFLIYFQGNSAPDKSGLPSDRFSAERTGGSVSTLTIQRTQQEDSAVYLCASSFPETVKYEQYFGPGTRLTVT.

The gene calls are TRBV5-4 and TRBJ1-1; a weak D match, TRBD1 (5 bases). CDR1 and CDR2 from the germline V gene are SGHNT and YYREEE (reference sequence). The CDR3 runs to 15 residues. The V end was cut by 3 bases, the J end by 5 bases, with 17 bases between. The CDR3 DNA reads TGTGCCAGCAGCTCTCGATTGGACACTCGAACTGAAGCTTTCTTT. This gives the protein CASSSRLDTRTEAFF.